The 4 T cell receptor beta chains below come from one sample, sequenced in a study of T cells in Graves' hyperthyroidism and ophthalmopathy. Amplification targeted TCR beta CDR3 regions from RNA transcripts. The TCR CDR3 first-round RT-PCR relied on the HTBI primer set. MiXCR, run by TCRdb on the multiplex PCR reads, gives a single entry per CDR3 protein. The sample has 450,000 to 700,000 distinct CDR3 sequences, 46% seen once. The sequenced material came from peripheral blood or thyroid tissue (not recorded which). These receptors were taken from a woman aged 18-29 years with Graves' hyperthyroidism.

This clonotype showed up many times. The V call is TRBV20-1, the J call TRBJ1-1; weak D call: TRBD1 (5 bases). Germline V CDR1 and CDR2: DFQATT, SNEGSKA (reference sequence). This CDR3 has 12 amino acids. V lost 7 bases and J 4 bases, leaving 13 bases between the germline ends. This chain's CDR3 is CSVGGGSTEAFF. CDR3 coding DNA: TGCAGTGTTGGGGGAGGTAGCACTGAAGCTTTCTTT.

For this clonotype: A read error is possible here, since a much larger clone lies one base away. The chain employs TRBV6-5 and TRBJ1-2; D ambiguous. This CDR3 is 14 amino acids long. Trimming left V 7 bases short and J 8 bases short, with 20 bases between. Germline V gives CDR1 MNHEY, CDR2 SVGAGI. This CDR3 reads CASTKYSHSEGYTF. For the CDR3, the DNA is TGTGCCAGCACTAAATATTCCCACAGTGAAGGCTACACCTTC.

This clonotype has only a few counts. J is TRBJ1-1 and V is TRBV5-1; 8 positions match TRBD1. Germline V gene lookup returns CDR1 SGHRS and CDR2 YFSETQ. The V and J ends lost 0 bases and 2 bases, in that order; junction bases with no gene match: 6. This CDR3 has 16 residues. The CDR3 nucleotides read TGCGCCAGCAGCTTGGATGGTGGACAGGGCAACACTGAAGCTTTCTTT. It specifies CASSLDGGQGNTEAFF.

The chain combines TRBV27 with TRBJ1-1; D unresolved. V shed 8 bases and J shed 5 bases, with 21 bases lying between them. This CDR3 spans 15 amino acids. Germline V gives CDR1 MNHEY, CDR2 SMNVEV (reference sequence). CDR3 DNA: TGTGCCAGCGCCCCCCTGGACGTGTCTAGGACTGAAGCTTTCTTT. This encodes CASAPLDVSRTEAFF.